This T cell receptor (beta chain) emerged from a study of response to subunit inactivated influenza vaccine. The J segment lost 5 bases and the V segment lost 1 base, leaving 5 bases of the junction unmatched. The CDR3 runs to 15 residues. Germline V gene lookup returns CDR1 SEHNR and CDR2 FQNEAQ (reference sequence). Study results and caveats: Few additional T cells are recruited per seasonal influenza vaccination, authors suggested.

Using its own MiXCR run on the RT-PCR reads, TCRdb lists one record per CDR3 protein. There are over 150,000 distinct CDR3 sequences in the sample; roughly an eighth occur only once, and approximately 30% lies in the top ten. A note on this clonotype: Its specificity is not known.

This clonotype originated in a middle-aged man who received an inactivated influenza vaccine. The rearrangement uses TRBV7-9 and TRBJ1-1; 9 bases match TRBD1. The sample was CD8+ T cells sorted from PBMCs, taken 4 to 6 days after vaccination. For the CDR3, the DNA is TGTGCCAGCAGCTTAGGGGACAGGGTAAAGACTGAAGCTTTCTTT. This encodes CASSLGDRVKTEAFF. The full variable domain, completed using reference TRBV7-9 and TRBJ1-1, is DTGVSQNPRHKITKRGQNVTFRCDPISEHNRLYWYRQTLGQGPEFLTYFQNEAQLEKSRLLSDRFSAERPKGSFSTLEIQRTEQGDSAMYLCASSLGDRVKTEAFFGQGTRLTVV.